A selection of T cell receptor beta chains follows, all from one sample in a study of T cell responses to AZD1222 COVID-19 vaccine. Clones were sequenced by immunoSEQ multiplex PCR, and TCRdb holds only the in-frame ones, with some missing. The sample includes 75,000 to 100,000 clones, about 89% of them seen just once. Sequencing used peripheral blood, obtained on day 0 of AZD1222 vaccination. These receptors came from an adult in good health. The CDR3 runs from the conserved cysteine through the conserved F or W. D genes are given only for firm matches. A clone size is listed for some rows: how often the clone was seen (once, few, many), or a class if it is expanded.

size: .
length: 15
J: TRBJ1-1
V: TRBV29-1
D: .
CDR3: CSVGNRANARTEAFF
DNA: TGCAGCGTTGGAAACAGGGCTAACGCGAGAACTGAAGCTTTCTTT

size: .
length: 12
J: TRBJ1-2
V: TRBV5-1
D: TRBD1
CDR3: CASSVQGDGYTF
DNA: TGCGCCAGCAGCGTACAGGGGGATGGCTACACCTTC

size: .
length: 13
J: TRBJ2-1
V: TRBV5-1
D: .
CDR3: CASSLGSAGNGFF
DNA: TGCGCCAGCAGCTTGGGTAGCGCGGGGAATGGGTTCTTC

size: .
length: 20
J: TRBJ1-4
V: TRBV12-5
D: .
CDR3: CASGLVVTLSVRFANEKLFF
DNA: TGTGCTAGTGGTTTGGTTGTTACCCTATCCGTGCGTTTCGCAAACGAAAAACTGTTTTTT

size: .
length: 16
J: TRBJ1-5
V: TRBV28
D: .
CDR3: CASSFYGRQARQPQHF
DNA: TGTGCCAGCAGTTTCTATGGCAGGCAAGCACGACAGCCCCAGCATTTT

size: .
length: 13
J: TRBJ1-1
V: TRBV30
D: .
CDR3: CARDAGRGTEAFF
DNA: TGTGCCCGGGACGCGGGCCGGGGCACTGAAGCTTTCTTT

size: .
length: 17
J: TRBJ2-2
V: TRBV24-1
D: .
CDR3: CATSDPGAGQSTGELFF
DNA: TGTGCCACCAGTGATCCCGGGGCCGGACAGAGTACCGGGGAGCTGTTTTTT

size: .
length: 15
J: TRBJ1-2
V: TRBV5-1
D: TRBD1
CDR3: CASSDLGQPNYGYTF
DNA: TGCGCCAGCAGCGACCTGGGACAGCCTAACTATGGCTACACCTTC

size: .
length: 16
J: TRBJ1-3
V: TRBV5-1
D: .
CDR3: CASSLEPQGSGNTIYF
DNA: TGCGCCAGCAGCTTGGAGCCTCAGGGTTCTGGAAACACCATATATTTT

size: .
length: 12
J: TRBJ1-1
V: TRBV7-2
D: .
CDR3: CASSLESRRAFF
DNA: TGTGCCAGCAGCTTAGAAAGTCGGCGGGCTTTCTTT

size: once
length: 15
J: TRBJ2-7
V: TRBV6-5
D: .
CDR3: CASSFNGQSPYEQYF
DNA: TGTGCCAGCAGTTTTAATGGACAATCCCCCTACGAGCAGTACTTC

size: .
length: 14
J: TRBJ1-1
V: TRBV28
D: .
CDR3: CATKTRAQGPQAFF
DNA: TGTGCCACCAAAACTAGAGCCCAAGGACCTCAAGCTTTCTTT

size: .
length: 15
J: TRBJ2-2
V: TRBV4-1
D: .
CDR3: CASSQDYRNTGELFF
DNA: TGCGCCAGCAGCCAAGATTACAGAAACACCGGGGAGCTGTTTTTT

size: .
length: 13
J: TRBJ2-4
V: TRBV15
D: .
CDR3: CATSRDRWDIQYF
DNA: TGTGCCACCAGCAGAGATCGCTGGGACATTCAGTACTTC

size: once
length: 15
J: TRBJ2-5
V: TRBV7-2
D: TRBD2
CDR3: CASSGTSGLQETQYF
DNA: TGTGCCAGCAGCGGGACTAGCGGGCTCCAAGAGACCCAGTACTTC

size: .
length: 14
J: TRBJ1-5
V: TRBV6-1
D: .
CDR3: CASSEVGDGQPQHF
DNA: TGTGCCAGCAGTGAAGTCGGGGATGGTCAGCCCCAGCATTTT

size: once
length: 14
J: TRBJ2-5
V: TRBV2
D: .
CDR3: CASSDKQGVETQYF
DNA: TGTGCCAGCAGTGACAAACAGGGAGTGGAGACCCAGTACTTC

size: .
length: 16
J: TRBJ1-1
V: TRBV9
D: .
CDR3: CASSVAMVQGIAEAFF
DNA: TGTGCCAGCAGCGTAGCTATGGTCCAGGGTATTGCTGAAGCTTTCTTT

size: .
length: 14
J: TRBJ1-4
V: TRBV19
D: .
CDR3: CASSVEGRIGKLFF
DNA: TGTGCCAGTAGTGTTGAGGGAAGGATTGGAAAACTGTTTTTT

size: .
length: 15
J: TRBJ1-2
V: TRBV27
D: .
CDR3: CASSLLGGLNYGYTF
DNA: TGTGCCAGCAGTTTACTCGGGGGTTTAAACTATGGCTACACCTTC

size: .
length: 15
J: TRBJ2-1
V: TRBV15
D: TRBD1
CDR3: CATSRDQGVNNEQFF
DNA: TGTGCCACCAGCAGAGATCAGGGGGTAAACAATGAGCAGTTCTTC

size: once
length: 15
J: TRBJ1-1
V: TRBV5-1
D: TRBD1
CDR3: CASSQTNRGFTEAFF
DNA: TGCGCCAGCAGCCAAACGAACAGGGGTTTTACTGAAGCTTTCTTT

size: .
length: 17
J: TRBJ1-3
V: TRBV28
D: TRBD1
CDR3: CASSFGGTVSSGNTIYF
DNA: TGTGCCAGCAGTTTCGGGGGGACAGTTAGCTCTGGAAACACCATATATTTT

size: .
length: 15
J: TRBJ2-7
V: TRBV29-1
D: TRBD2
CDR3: CSGQTSGGILGEQYF
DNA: TGCAGCGGACAGACTAGCGGGGGGATTCTTGGCGAGCAGTACTTC

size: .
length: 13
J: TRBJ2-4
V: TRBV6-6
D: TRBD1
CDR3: CAISRTGGGIQYF
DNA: TGTGCCATCTCCAGGACAGGGGGAGGCATTCAGTACTTC

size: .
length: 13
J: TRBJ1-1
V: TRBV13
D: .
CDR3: CASSAGQNTEAFF
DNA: TGTGCCAGCAGCGCAGGACAGAACACTGAAGCTTTCTTT

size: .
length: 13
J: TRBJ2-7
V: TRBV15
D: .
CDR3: CATSTRESYEQYF
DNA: TGTGCCACCAGCACTCGGGAATCCTACGAGCAGTACTTC

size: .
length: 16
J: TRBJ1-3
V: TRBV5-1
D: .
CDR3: CASSPIRQSTGNTIYF
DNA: TGCGCCAGCAGCCCCATCCGGCAGTCAACTGGAAACACCATATATTTT